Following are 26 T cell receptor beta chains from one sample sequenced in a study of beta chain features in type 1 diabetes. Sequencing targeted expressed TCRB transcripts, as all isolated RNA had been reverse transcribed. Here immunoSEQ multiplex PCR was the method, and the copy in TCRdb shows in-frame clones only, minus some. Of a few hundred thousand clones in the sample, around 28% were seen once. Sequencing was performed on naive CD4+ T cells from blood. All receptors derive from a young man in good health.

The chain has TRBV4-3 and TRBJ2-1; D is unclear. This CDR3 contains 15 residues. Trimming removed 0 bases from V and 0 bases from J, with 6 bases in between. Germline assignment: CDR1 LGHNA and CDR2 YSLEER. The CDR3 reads CASSQDLYSYNEQFF. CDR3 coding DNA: TGCGCCAGCAGCCAAGATTTGTACTCCTACAATGAGCAGTTCTTC.

The CDR3 region is CAWSPHIYGYTF. In nucleotides, the CDR3 is TGTGCCTGGAGCCCACACATCTATGGCTACACCTTC. J is TRBJ1-2 and V is TRBV30, with unresolved D. The V gene's germline CDR1 is GTSNPN and CDR2 SVGIG (reference sequence). The V and J ends lost 3 bases and 4 bases respectively, with 9 bases between them. CDR3 size: 12 residues.

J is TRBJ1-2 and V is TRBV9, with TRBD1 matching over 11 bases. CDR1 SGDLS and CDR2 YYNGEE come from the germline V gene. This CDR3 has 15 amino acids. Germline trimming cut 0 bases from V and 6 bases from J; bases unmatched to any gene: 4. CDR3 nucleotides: TGTGCCAGCAGCGTAGAAAGGACAGGGGGCGATGGCTACACCTTC. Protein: CASSVERTGGDGYTF.

CDR3 sequence reads: CASSRSGAGGGDTQYF. In nucleotides, the CDR3 is TGTGCCAGCAGCCGCTCCGGGGCGGGAGGAGGAGATACGCAGTATTTT. The rearrangement joins TRBV7-9 to TRBJ2-3, with 8 bases matching TRBD2. V shed 5 bases and J 5 bases; nucleotides not matched to a gene: 12. The germline V gene encodes CDR1 SEHNR and CDR2 FQNEAQ (reference sequence). The CDR3 length is 16 residues.

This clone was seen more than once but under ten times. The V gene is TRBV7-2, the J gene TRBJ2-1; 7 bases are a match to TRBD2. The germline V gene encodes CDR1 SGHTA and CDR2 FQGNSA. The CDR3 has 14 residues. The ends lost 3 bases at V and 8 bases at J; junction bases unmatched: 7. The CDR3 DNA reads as TGTGCCAGCAGCTTGACGCGGGAGACGGATGAGCAGTTCTTC. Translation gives CASSLTRETDEQFF.

In DNA form, the CDR3 reads TGTGCCAGCAGTGGGGACGGAATCAATGAGCAGTTCTTC. Its protein product is CASSGDGINEQFF. This sequence joins TRBV6-5 and TRBJ2-1, with D possibly being TRBD1 or TRBD2 (5 bases each). Germline assignment: CDR1 MNHEY and CDR2 SVGAGI. The CDR3 length is 13 residues. V was cut by 5 bases and J by 6 bases, with 11 bases left in between.

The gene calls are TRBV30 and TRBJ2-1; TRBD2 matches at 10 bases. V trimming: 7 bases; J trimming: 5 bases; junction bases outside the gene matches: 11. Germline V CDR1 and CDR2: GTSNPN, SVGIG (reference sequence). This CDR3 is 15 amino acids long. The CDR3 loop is CAFDSGRPSDNEQFF. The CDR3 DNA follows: TGTGCCTTTGATAGCGGGAGGCCGTCGGACAATGAGCAGTTCTTC.

CDR3 DNA sequence: TGTGCCTGGAGAGACCCCCCTGGAAACACCATATATTTT. Its protein product is CAWRDPPGNTIYF. V is TRBV30 and J is TRBJ1-3, with unresolved D. Trimming took off 3 bases at V and 2 bases at J, with 8 bases between the two ends. This CDR3 has 13 residues. CDR1 and CDR2 from the germline V gene are GTSNPN and SVGIG (reference sequence).

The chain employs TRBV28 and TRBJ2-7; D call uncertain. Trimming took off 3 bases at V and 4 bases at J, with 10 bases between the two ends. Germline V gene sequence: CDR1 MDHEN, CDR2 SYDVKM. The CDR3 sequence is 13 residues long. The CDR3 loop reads CASSLSFRYEQYF. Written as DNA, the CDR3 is TGTGCCAGCAGTTTGAGCTTTCGATACGAGCAGTACTTC.

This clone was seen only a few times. The CDR3 nucleotides read TGTGCCTGGAGTGTGCGACAGGGAGTCGAGCAGTACTTC. Its translation: CAWSVRQGVEQYF. The rearrangement joins TRBV30 to TRBJ2-7; TRBD1 matches 7 bases. Unmatched junction bases numbered 5, after V lost 0 bases and J lost 6 bases. Germline-derived CDR1 and CDR2 are GTSNPN and SVGIG (reference sequence). The CDR3 runs to 13 residues.

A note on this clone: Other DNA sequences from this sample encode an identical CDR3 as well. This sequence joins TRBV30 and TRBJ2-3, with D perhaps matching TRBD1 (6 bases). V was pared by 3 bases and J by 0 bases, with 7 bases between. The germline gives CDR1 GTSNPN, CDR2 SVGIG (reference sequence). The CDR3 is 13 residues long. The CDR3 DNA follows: TGTGCCTGGAGCAGGGGTAGCACAGATACGCAGTATTTT. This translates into CAWSRGSTDTQYF.

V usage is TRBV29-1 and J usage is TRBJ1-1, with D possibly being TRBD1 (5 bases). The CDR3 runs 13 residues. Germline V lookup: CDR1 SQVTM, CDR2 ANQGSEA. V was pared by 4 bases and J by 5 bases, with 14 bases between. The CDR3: CSVGARGRTEAFF. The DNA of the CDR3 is TGCAGCGTTGGAGCACGGGGGAGGACTGAAGCTTTCTTT.

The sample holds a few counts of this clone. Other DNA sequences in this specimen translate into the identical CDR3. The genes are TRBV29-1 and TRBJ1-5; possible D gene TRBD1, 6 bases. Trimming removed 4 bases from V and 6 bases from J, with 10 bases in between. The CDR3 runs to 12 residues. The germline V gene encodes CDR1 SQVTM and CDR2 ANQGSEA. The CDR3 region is CSVGGAGQPQHF. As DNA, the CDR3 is TGCAGCGTTGGGGGGGCCGGTCAGCCCCAGCATTTT.

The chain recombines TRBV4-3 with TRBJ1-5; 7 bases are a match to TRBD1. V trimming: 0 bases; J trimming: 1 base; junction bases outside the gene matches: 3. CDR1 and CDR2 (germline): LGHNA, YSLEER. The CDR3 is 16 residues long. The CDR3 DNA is TGCGCCAGCAGCCAAGATGCCAGGGGGAGCAATCAGCCCCAGCATTTT. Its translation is CASSQDARGSNQPQHF.

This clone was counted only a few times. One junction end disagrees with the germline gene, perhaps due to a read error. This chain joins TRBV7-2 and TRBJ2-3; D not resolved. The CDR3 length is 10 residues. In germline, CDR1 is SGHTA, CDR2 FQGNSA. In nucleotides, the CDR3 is TGCACAACCAATAGGGATACGCAGTATTTT. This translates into CTTNRDTQYF.

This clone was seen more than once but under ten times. The CDR3 DNA is TGTGCCAGCAGCTTAGATCCGGGTTTCACTGAAGCTTTCTTT. It yields the protein CASSLDPGFTEAFF. The chain uses TRBV7-2 and TRBJ1-1; D call uncertain. The CDR3 runs to 14 residues. V shed 1 base and J shed 4 bases, with 10 bases lying between them. The V gene's germline CDR1 is SGHTA and CDR2 FQGNSA.

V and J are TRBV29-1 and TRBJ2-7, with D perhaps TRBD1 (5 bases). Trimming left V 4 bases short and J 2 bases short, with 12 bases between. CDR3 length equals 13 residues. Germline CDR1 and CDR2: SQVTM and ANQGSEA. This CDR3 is CSVVPDTTYEQYF. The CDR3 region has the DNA TGCAGCGTTGTCCCGGACACGACCTACGAGCAGTACTTC.

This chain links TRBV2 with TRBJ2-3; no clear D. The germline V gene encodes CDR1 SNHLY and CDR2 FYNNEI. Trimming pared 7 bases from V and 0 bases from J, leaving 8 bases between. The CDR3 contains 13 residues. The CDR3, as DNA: TGTGCCAGCACCAGGCTGAGCACAGATACGCAGTATTTT. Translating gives CASTRLSTDTQYF. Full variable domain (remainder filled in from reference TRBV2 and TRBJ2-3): EPEVTQTPSHQVTQMGQEVILRCVPISNHLYFYWYRQILGQKVEFLVSFYNNEISEKSEIFDDQFSVERPDGSNFTLKIRSTKLEDSAMYFCASTRLSTDTQYFGPGTRLTVL.

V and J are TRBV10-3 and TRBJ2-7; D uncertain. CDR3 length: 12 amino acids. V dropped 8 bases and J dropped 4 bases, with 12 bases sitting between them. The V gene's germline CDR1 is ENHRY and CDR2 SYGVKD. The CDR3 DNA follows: TGTGCCATCCGACAAGATTTATACGAGCAGTACTTC. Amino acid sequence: CAIRQDLYEQYF.

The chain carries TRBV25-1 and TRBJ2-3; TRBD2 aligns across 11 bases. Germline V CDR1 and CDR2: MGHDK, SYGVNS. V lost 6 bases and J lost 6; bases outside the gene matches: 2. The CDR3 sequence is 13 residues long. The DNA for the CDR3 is TGTGCCAGCAGAGCTAGCGGGAGGGATACGCAGTATTTT. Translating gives CASRASGRDTQYF.

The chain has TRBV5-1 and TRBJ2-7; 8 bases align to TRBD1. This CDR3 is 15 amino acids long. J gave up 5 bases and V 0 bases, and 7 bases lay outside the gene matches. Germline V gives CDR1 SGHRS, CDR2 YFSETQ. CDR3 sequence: CASSLEGRGPDEQYF. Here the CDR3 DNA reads TGCGCCAGCAGCTTGGAGGGCAGGGGGCCGGACGAGCAGTACTTC.

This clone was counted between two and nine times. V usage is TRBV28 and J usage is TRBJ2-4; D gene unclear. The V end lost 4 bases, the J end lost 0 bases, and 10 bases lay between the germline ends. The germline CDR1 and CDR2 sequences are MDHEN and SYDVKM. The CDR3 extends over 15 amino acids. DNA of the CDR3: TGTGCCAGCAGTTACGGGCTTCTAGCCAAAAACATTCAGTACTTC. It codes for CASSYGLLAKNIQYF.

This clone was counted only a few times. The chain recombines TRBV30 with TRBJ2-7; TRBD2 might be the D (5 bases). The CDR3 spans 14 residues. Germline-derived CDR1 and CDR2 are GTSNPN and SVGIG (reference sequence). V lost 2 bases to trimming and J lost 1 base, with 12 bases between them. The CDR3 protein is CAWSRRRGSYEQYF. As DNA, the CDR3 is TGTGCCTGGAGTAGAAGACGGGGATCCTACGAGCAGTACTTC. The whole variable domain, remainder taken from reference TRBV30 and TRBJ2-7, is SQTIHQWPATLVQPVGSPLSLECTVEGTSNPNLYWYRQAAGRGLQLLFYSVGIGQISSEVPQNLSASRPQDRQFILSSKKLLLSDSGFYLCAWSRRRGSYEQYFGPGTRLTVT.

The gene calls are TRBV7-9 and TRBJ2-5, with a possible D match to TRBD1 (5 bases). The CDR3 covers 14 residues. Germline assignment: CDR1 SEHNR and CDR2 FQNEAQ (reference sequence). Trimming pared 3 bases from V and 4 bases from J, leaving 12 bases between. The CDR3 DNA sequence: TGTGCCAGCAGCTTTAAGGGGATCCCAGAGACCCAGTACTTC. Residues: CASSFKGIPETQYF.

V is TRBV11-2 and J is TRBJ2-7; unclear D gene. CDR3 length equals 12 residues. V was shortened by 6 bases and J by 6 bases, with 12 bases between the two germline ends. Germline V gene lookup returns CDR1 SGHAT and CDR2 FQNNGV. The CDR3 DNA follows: TGTGCCAGCAGTCCCAGTTTTGGCGAGCAGTACTTC. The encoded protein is CASSPSFGEQYF.

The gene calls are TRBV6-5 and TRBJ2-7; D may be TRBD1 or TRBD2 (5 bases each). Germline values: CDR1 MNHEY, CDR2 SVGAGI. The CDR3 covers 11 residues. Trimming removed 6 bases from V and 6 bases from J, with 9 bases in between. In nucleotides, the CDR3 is TGTGCCAGCAGCCCCGGGACCGAGCAGTACTTC. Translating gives CASSPGTEQYF.